These T cell receptor beta chains were read from a single sample in a study of blood T cell repertoires in COVID-19. Here immunoSEQ multiplex PCR was the method, and the copy in TCRdb shows in-frame clones only, minus some. Of some 76,000 clones detected, about 81% appear once; the ten largest clones hold 27%. The sample comprised peripheral blood. The receptors were sampled from a human donor in a cohort sampled during active COVID-19. Each CDR3 is given with its conserved first and last residue. Fields, in order: V gene, clone size, D gene, J gene, CDR3 length, CDR3 protein, CDR3 DNA. A D gene is named only where the DNA matches it firmly. Size tells how often a clone was seen (once, few, many) or the class of an expanded clone, and some rows leave it out.

TRBV5-6,few,-,TRBJ1-2,14,CASSWSGSNYGYTF,TGTGCCAGCAGCTGGTCGGGGTCCAACTATGGCTACACCTTC
TRBV3-1/TRBV3-2,-,TRBD1,TRBJ1-2,15,CASSLQQGKGYGYTF,TGTGCCAGCAGCCTTCAACAGGGGAAGGGCTATGGCTACACCTTC
TRBV2,-,-,TRBJ1-2,16,CASVSGSRDWDYGYTF,TGTGCCAGCGTATCCGGGTCCCGGGATTGGGACTATGGCTACACCTTC
TRBV30,once,-,TRBJ1-1,14,CAWSEGRMNTEAFF,TGTGCCTGGAGTGAAGGGAGGATGAACACTGAAGCTTTCTTT
TRBV7-3,once,-,TRBJ2-2,14,CASSLVAYTGELFF,TGTGCCAGCAGCTTAGTCGCGTACACCGGGGAGCTGTTTTTT
TRBV12-3/TRBV12-4,-,TRBD2,TRBJ2-5,13,CASSPAGGETQYF,TGTGCCAGCAGCCCCGCGGGAGGAGAGACCCAGTACTTC
TRBV7-2,-,TRBD1,TRBJ2-1,15,CASSPDRGGYNEQFF,TGTGCCAGCAGCCCTGACAGGGGGGGGTACAATGAGCAGTTCTTC
TRBV18,-,-,TRBJ1-2,13,CASSPDTNYGYTF,TGTGCCAGCTCACCCGACACAAACTATGGCTACACCTTC
TRBV30,-,-,TRBJ1-3,16,CAWSGLGVSYRNTIYF,TGTGCCTGGAGTGGCCTAGGGGTTAGTTACAGAAACACCATATATTTT
TRBV15,-,-,TRBJ2-6,19,CATSKAGQEAVSGANVLTF,TGTGCCACCAGCAAAGCGGGACAGGAAGCTGTATCTGGGGCCAACGTCCTGACTTTC
TRBV27,many,-,TRBJ2-2,15,CASTLNGVGTGELFF,TGTGCCAGCACCCTGAACGGGGTCGGCACCGGGGAGCTGTTTTTT
TRBV7-3,-,TRBD2,TRBJ2-1,16,CASSLREPSGGNEQFF,TGTGCCAGCAGCTTACGGGAGCCTAGCGGCGGCAATGAGCAGTTCTTC
TRBV6-5,-,-,TRBJ1-6,14,CASGARGVNSPLHF,TGTGCCAGCGGAGCCAGGGGTGTGAATTCACCCCTCCACTTT
TRBV27,few,-,TRBJ2-7,14,CASSRGSFSYEQYF,TGTGCCAGCAGTCGCGGGTCGTTCTCCTACGAGCAGTACTTC
TRBV5-6,-,-,TRBJ2-5,15,CASSLYSGPQETQYF,TGTGCCAGCAGCTTGTATTCAGGGCCCCAAGAGACCCAGTACTTC
TRBV2,-,TRBD1,TRBJ1-4,13,CASAGGLGEKLFF,TGTGCCAGCGCAGGGGGGCTGGGGGAAAAACTGTTTTTT
TRBV5-1,few,TRBD1,TRBJ2-7,15,CASSLGDRGSYEQYF,TGCGCCAGCAGCTTGGGAGACAGGGGTTCCTACGAGCAGTACTTC
TRBV5-6,once,-,TRBJ2-7,14,CASSLLKPDNEQYF,TGTGCCAGCAGCTTACTTAAGCCAGACAACGAGCAGTACTTC
TRBV9,-,TRBD1,TRBJ2-3,14,CASSVTGTPDTQYF,TGTGCCAGCAGCGTGACAGGGACCCCCGATACGCAGTATTTT
TRBV7-9,once,-,TRBJ1-6,13,CASSLEGRTPLHF,TGTGCCAGCAGCTTGGAGGGTAGGACACCCCTCCACTTT
TRBV6-1,-,-,TRBJ1-3,17,CASSESEARVNGNTIYF,TGTGCCAGCAGTGAATCGGAAGCCAGGGTGAATGGAAACACCATATATTTT
TRBV19,-,-,TRBJ2-5,14,CASSLGPSEETQYF,TGTGCCAGTAGCCTGGGGCCATCCGAAGAGACCCAGTACTTC
TRBV6-6,-,-,TRBJ1-1,14,CASSLKGRITEAFF,TGTGCCAGCAGTTTGAAGGGGAGGATCACTGAAGCTTTCTTT
TRBV5-5,-,-,TRBJ1-5,14,CASSFAGDGQPQHF,TGTGCCAGCAGCTTCGCAGGGGATGGACAGCCCCAGCATTTT
TRBV28,-,-,TRBJ1-3,15,CASSLGGVGGNTIYF,TGTGCCAGCAGTTTAGGGGGGGTAGGGGGAAACACCATATATTTT
TRBV3-1/TRBV3-2,-,-,TRBJ1-3,14,CASSLQGAGNTIYF,TGTGCCAGCAGCTTACAGGGCGCTGGAAACACCATATATTTT
TRBV5-8,-,-,TRBJ2-1,11,CAKGGANEQFF,TGTGCCAAGGGGGGGGCCAATGAGCAGTTCTTC
TRBV25-1,-,-,TRBJ1-1,13,CASSATGASGAFF,TGTGCCAGCAGTGCGACAGGCGCCTCTGGGGCTTTCTTT
TRBV20-1,few,-,TRBJ1-2,11,CSARGYYGYTF,TGCAGTGCCAGGGGCTACTATGGCTACACCTTC
TRBV9,-,TRBD1,TRBJ1-3,17,CASSVAMDRAGGNTIYF,TGTGCCAGCAGCGTAGCGATGGACAGGGCGGGAGGAAACACCATATATTTT
TRBV5-1,-,-,TRBJ1-2,14,CASSPMGRDYGYTF,TGCGCCAGCAGCCCGATGGGTCGGGACTATGGCTACACCTTC
TRBV19,-,-,TRBJ1-5,14,CASRMGGGNQPQHF,TGTGCCAGTCGGATGGGGGGGGGCAATCAGCCCCAGCATTTT
TRBV30,few,TRBD1,TRBJ2-3,16,CAWEFKQGQGTDTQYF,TGTGCCTGGGAGTTTAAACAGGGGCAGGGCACAGATACGCAGTATTTT
TRBV3-1/TRBV3-2,-,TRBD1,TRBJ1-2,14,CASSLTGTGEGYTF,TGTGCCAGCAGCCTAACCGGGACAGGAGAAGGCTACACCTTC
TRBV28,once,TRBD2,TRBJ2-7,13,CAIAGGKSYEQYF,TGTGCCATTGCGGGGGGAAAATCCTACGAGCAGTACTTC
TRBV19,-,TRBD1,TRBJ2-7,16,CAIIRRSGTVTYEQYF,TGTGCCATCATCCGTCGTTCCGGGACAGTTACCTACGAGCAGTACTTC
TRBV2,-,-,TRBJ2-3,12,CASSETGDTQYF,TGTGCCAGCAGTGAAACAGGAGATACGCAGTATTTT
TRBV24-1,-,-,TRBJ2-2,18,CATSDFVRFDANTGELFF,TGTGCCACCAGTGATTTTGTGAGGTTCGACGCGAACACCGGGGAGCTGTTTTTT
TRBV5-1,-,TRBD2,TRBJ2-1,16,CASSLGTSGGANEQFF,TGCGCCAGCAGCCTTGGGACTAGCGGGGGGGCTAATGAGCAGTTCTTC
TRBV2,-,TRBD1,TRBJ2-4,15,CASTGTGGRGNIQYF,TGTGCCAGCACTGGGACAGGGGGTCGTGGAAACATTCAGTACTTC
TRBV5-6,once,TRBD2,TRBJ2-3,17,CASSLGSGGAGTDTQYF,TGTGCCAGCAGCTTGGGGAGCGGGGGGGCCGGCACAGATACGCAGTATTTT
TRBV2,-,-,TRBJ1-4,11,CASGRGEKLFF,TGTGCCAGCGGAAGGGGGGAAAAACTGTTTTTT
TRBV18,-,TRBD2,TRBJ2-5,16,CASSSRRGGPQETQYF,TGTGCCAGCTCATCACGACGGGGGGGGCCCCAAGAGACCCAGTACTTC
TRBV19,-,-,TRBJ1-1,17,CASSIGDTAAMNTEAFF,TGTGCCAGTAGTATAGGGGACACGGCTGCGATGAACACTGAAGCTTTCTTT
TRBV18,-,-,TRBJ1-5,13,CASSRGERQPQHF,TGTGCCAGCTCCCGGGGGGAGAGACAGCCCCAGCATTTT
TRBV12-3/TRBV12-4,once,-,TRBJ1-5,13,CASSRQPNQPQHF,TGTGCCAGCAGCCGACAGCCCAATCAGCCCCAGCATTTT
TRBV7-8,-,TRBD2,TRBJ2-5,16,CASSLRALAGRETQYF,TGTGCCAGCAGCTTACGAGCCCTAGCGGGGAGGGAGACCCAGTACTTC
TRBV5-1,-,TRBD2,TRBJ2-5,14,CASRSGLGWETQYF,TGCGCCAGCAGGTCGGGACTAGGATGGGAGACCCAGTACTTC
TRBV7-2,once,-,TRBJ2-7,14,CASSLGRESYEQYF,TGTGCCAGCAGCCTGGGCAGGGAATCCTACGAGCAGTACTTC
TRBV12-3/TRBV12-4,-,-,TRBJ2-7,11,CASSWGHEQYF,TGTGCCAGCAGTTGGGGGCACGAGCAGTACTTC
TRBV19,once,-,TRBJ1-4,15,CASSKAGKLGEKLFF,TGTGCCAGTAGTAAGGCGGGAAAGTTGGGGGAAAAACTGTTTTTT
TRBV9,-,TRBD2,TRBJ2-7,15,CASSVGREGSYEQYF,TGTGCCAGCAGCGTAGGGCGGGAGGGGTCCTACGAGCAGTACTTC